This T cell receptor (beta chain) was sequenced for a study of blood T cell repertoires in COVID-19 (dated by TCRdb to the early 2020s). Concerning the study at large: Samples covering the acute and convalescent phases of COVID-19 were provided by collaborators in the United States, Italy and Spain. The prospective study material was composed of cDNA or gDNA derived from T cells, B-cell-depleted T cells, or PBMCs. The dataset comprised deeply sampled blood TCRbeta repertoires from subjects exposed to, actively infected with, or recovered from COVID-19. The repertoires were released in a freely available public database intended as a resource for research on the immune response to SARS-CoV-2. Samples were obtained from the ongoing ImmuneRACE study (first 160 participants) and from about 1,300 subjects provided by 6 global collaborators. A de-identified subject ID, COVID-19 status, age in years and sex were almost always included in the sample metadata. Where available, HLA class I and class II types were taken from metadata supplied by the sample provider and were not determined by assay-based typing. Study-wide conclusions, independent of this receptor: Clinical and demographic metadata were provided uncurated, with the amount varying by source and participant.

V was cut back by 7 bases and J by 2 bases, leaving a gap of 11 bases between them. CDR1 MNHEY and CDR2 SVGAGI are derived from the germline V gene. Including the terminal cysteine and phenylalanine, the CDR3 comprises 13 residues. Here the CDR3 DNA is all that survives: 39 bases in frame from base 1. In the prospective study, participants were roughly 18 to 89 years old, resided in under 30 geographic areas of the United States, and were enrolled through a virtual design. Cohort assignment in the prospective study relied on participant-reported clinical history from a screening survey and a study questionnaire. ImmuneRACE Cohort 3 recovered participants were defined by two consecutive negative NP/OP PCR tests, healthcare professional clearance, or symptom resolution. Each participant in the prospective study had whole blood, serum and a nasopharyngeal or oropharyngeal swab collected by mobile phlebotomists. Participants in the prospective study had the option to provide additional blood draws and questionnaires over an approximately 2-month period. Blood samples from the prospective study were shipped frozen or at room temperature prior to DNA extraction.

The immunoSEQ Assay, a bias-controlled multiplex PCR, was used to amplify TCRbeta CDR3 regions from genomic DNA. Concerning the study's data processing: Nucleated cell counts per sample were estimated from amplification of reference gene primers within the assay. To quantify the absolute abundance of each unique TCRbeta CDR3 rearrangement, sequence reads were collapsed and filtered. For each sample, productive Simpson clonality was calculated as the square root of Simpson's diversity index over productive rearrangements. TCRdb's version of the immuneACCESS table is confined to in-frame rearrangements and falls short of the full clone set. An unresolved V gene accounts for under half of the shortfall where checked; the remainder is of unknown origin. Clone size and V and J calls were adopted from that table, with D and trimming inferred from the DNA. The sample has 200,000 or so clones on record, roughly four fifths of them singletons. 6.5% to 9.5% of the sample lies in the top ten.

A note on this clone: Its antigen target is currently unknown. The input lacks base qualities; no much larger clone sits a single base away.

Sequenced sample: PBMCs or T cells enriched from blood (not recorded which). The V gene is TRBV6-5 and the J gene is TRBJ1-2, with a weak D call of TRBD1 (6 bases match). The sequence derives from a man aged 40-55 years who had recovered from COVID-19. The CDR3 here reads CASTPGQNYGYTF. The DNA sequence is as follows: TGTGCCAGCACCCCAGGACAGAACTATGGCTACACCTTC.